Listed below are T cell receptor beta chains from one sample, sequenced in a study of a mutant IDH1 vaccine in newly diagnosed glioma. Only in-frame clones appear in the TCRdb table, and some are missing; sequencing was by immunoSEQ multiplex PCR. The sample yields approximately 66,000 clones, 84% seen once. These receptors have no identified antigens. The sequences come from PBMCs, collected from a glioma patient whose treatment included an IDH1 peptide vaccine. The receptor source for this set is a man aged 18 to 30 with glioma. Each CDR3 is given without its conserved first and last residue.

>TRBJ1-2|TRBV20-1
SAGGNGYT
>TRBJ2-1|TRBV20-1
SARGQREQF
>TRBJ1-1|TRBV7-8
ASSLVRGSTEAF
>TRBJ2-2|TRBV6-4
ASSGQGGTGELF
>TRBJ1-1|TRBV7-2
ASSLAGHEAF
>TRBJ1-6|TRBV7-2
ASSRDRGPSPLH
>TRBJ2-1|TRBV19
ASSILSGSYNEQF
>TRBJ1-2|TRBV7-2
ASSLDPVLGYT
>TRBJ2-7|TRBV5-4
ASSPPGGSYEQY
>TRBJ2-7|TRBV5-1
ASSYWTREVAEQY
>TRBJ2-7|TRBV11-3
ASSLGKEGAYEQY
>TRBJ1-1|TRBV7-2
ASSGYAGMNTEAF
>TRBJ1-5|TRBV10-3
AISLGTGSNQPQH
>TRBJ1-1|TRBV2
ASRGGRNTEAF
>TRBJ1-2|TRBV30
AWSPGNYGYT